This record looks at one TCR beta chain sequence and its context. A second about 7 to 12 cycle PCR used barcoded and J-beta primers. TCRdb itself ran the 5' RACE reads through MiXCR, one entry per CDR3 protein. The data show over 1.5 million distinct CDR3 sequences, with around 48% seen just once and over 2% held by the top ten. The data are from a study of blood T cells in healthy people across ages. The CDR3 has 14 residues. From germline, CDR1 is SQVTM and CDR2 ANQGSEA. Trimming took 5 bases from V and 2 from J; bases not matched to a gene: 8. The material sequenced was blood. The chain links TRBV29-1 to TRBJ2-5, with TRBD1 matching over 7 bases. The receptor comes from a woman aged 40 to 50 in good health. The chain's CDR3 is CSVSGTDLQETQYF. CDR3 nucleotide sequence: TGCAGCGTTTCCGGGACAGACCTACAAGAGACCCAGTACTTC.